Presented here are 16 T cell receptor beta chains from one specimen sequenced in a study of cytomegalovirus exposure and HLA in healthy donors. Primers for the PCR totalled 60 Vbeta and 13 Jbeta. Sequencing used immunoSEQ multiplex PCR; TCRdb keeps in-frame clones, though not all of them. The sample lists approximately 61,000 clones; around three quarters were seen once. Sequencing was carried out using PBMCs. The receptors were gathered from a man aged 18 to 30 in good health and CMV-seropositive.

The chain couples TRBV6-5 to TRBJ2-7, with 11 positions matching TRBD2. The CDR3 consists of 15 residues. Germline CDR1 is MNHEY and CDR2 is SVGAGI. Germline trimming cut 6 bases from V and 3 bases from J; bases unmatched to any gene: 7. The CDR3 DNA reads TGTGCCAGCAGAAGGGGGACTAGCGGAAACTACGAGCAGTACTTC. It is translated as CASRRGTSGNYEQYF.

The gene calls are TRBV28 and TRBJ2-3; TRBD2 aligns across 10 bases. Germline V gene lookup returns CDR1 MDHEN and CDR2 SYDVKM. Germline trimming cut 6 bases from V and 3 bases from J; bases unmatched to any gene: 3. The CDR3 has 14 residues. The CDR3 nucleotides are TGTGCCAGCAGATTAGCGGGGGGTACAGATACGCAGTATTTT. Encoded protein: CASRLAGGTDTQYF.

Here the CDR3 reads CASSPSGTILEQFF. CDR3 sequence (DNA): TGTGCCAGCAGCCCGTCCGGGACTATCTTGGAGCAGTTCTTC. The chain joins TRBV7-6 to TRBJ2-1; 7 nucleotides agree with TRBD2. This CDR3 has 14 amino acids. Germline loops: CDR1 SGHVS, CDR2 FNYEAQ. V lost 5 bases to trimming and J lost 10 bases; unmatched junction nucleotides: 11.

The chain links TRBV6-5 to TRBJ2-7, with 8 bases fitting TRBD1. Germline CDR1 is MNHEY and CDR2 is SVGAGI. Trimming at V came to 4 bases and at J to 0 bases, leaving 2 bases not matched to a gene. This CDR3 is built from 14 residues. The CDR3 loop reads CASSFGQGSYEQYF. CDR3 coding DNA: TGTGCCAGCAGTTTTGGACAGGGCTCCTACGAGCAGTACTTC.

J is TRBJ1-3 and V is TRBV29-1; D ambiguous. With 3 bases removed from V and 0 bases from J, the gap between germline ends came to 6 bases. This CDR3 has 13 residues. In germline, CDR1 is SQVTM, CDR2 ANQGSEA. DNA of the CDR3: TGCAGCGTTGAGGCCAGCTCTGGAAACACCATATATTTT. This encodes CSVEASSGNTIYF.

The chain recombines TRBV5-6 with TRBJ1-5; D not certain. This CDR3 is 13 amino acids long. CDR1 and CDR2 (germline): SGHDT, YYEEEE. V was clipped by 3 bases and J by 8 bases, with 12 bases between them. The CDR3 DNA is TGTGCCAGCAGCTCTCGGGAAGAGGAGCCCCAGCATTTT. Protein: CASSSREEEPQHF.

The chain has TRBV10-2 and TRBJ1-5, with D unresolved. V was shortened by 5 bases and J by 0 bases, with 8 bases between the two germline ends. The CDR3 has 14 amino acids. The germline CDR1 and CDR2 sequences are WSHSY and SAAADI. The CDR3 region has the DNA TGCGCCAGCAGTAAAAGCAATAGCAATCAGCCCCAGCATTTT. This encodes CASSKSNSNQPQHF.

The CDR3 bases are TGTGCCAGCCTTACACAAGTAGCGACACTTGGTACGCAGTATTTT. Protein sequence: CASLTQVATLGTQYF. The V gene is TRBV6-1, the J gene TRBJ2-3, with D perhaps matching TRBD2 (5 bases). V lost 8 bases and J 8 bases, leaving 23 bases between the germline ends. CDR1 is MNHNS, CDR2 SASEGT, per germline. The CDR3 totals 15 residues.

This sequence joins TRBV5-1 and TRBJ1-5, with 10 bases matching TRBD1. The CDR3 loop spans 16 amino acids. The ends lost 4 bases at V and 7 bases at J; junction bases unmatched: 11. Germline V gene data show CDR1 as SGHRS and CDR2 as YFSETQ. Here the CDR3 reads CASSLDPGQGSQPQHF. The CDR3 DNA sequence: TGCGCCAGCAGCCTCGACCCGGGACAGGGGAGCCAGCCCCAGCATTTT.

The V call is TRBV10-3, the J call TRBJ2-5; TRBD2 might be the D (6 bases). Germline V gene data show CDR1 as ENHRY and CDR2 as SYGVKD. Trimming cost V 0 bases and J 3 bases, with 8 bases left between them. The CDR3 runs to 14 residues. The CDR3 nucleotides are TGTGCCATCAGTGAGTCGTCGGGAGAAGAGACCCAGTACTTC. It specifies CAISESSGEETQYF.

The V gene is TRBV7-6, the J gene TRBJ2-1, with 8 bases identical to TRBD2. The V gene's germline CDR1 is SGHVS and CDR2 FNYEAQ. V shed 1 base, J shed 8 bases, and the junction held 4 bases outside the gene matches. The CDR3 runs 14 residues. The CDR3 is CASSLGGGRYEQFF. The CDR3 DNA sequence: TGTGCCAGCAGCTTAGGTGGCGGGAGGTATGAGCAGTTCTTC.

A single count supports this clone. The chain is built from TRBV30 and TRBJ1-1; D remains ambiguous. This CDR3 comprises 15 residues. V was cut by 0 bases and J by 0 bases, with 11 bases left in between. From germline, CDR1 is GTSNPN and CDR2 SVGIG (reference sequence). The CDR3 loop reads CAWSVQIKMNTEAFF. CDR3 coding DNA: TGTGCCTGGAGTGTACAAATCAAAATGAACACTGAAGCTTTCTTT.

V is TRBV2 and J is TRBJ2-1; weak D call: TRBD2 (6 bases). CDR1 and CDR2 (germline): SNHLY, FYNNEI. Trimming shortened V by 1 base and J by 6 bases, and 10 bases separated the two germline ends. The CDR3 loop spans 14 amino acids. CDR3 residues: CASSEEDSGNEQFF. Written as DNA, the CDR3 is TGTGCCAGCAGTGAAGAGGATAGCGGCAATGAGCAGTTCTTC.

CDR3 sequence: CASGTQETQYF. CDR3 DNA: TGTGCCAGCGGCACGCAAGAGACCCAGTACTTC. The chain carries TRBV7-6 and TRBJ2-5; no firm D call. The CDR3 consists of 11 residues. V was trimmed by 8 bases and J by 2 bases, leaving 6 bases between them. The V gene's germline CDR1 is SGHVS and CDR2 FNYEAQ.

This rearrangement joins TRBV7-8 to TRBJ2-1; TRBD2 is a possible D gene (6 bases). The CDR3 has 13 residues. The V gene lost 5 bases and the J gene lost 9 bases, with 14 bases spanning the gap. Germline CDR1 reads SGHVS; CDR2 reads FQNEAQ. The CDR3 is CASSERLGLEQFF. For the CDR3, the DNA is TGTGCCAGCAGCGAACGACTAGGTCTTGAGCAGTTCTTC.

This chain uses TRBV7-6 with TRBJ2-5; D uncertain. The V gene's germline CDR1 is SGHVS and CDR2 FNYEAQ. V was shortened by 4 bases and J by 3 bases, with 6 bases between the two germline ends. The CDR3 loop spans 12 amino acids. The CDR3 nucleotides are TGTGCCAGCAGCTCAGAAGAAGAGACCCAGTACTTC. Translating gives CASSSEEETQYF.